Each of the 24 T cell receptor beta chains below was sequenced from the same sample in a study of shared clonotypes between healthy human individuals. Using immunoSEQ multiplex PCR, the repertoire was profiled, and TCRdb retains in-frame clones only, with some absent. This sample has over 2 million clones, with about nine tenths found just once. Sequenced material: naive CD4+ T cells from PBMCs. Subset: CD45RA+ positively selected. All receptors derive from a young man in good health. Some clones in this sample may be carry-over from other donors' samples.

CDR3 nucleotide sequence: TGTGCCAGCAGCCTCGGGGGTCCGGACACCGGGGAGCTGTTTTTT. It yields the protein CASSLGGPDTGELFF. The chain has TRBV7-9 and TRBJ2-2, with D perhaps TRBD2 (6 bases). Germline V gene data show CDR1 as SEHNR and CDR2 as FQNEAQ (reference sequence). With 5 bases removed from V and 3 bases from J, the gap between germline ends came to 13 bases. The CDR3 is 15 residues long.

The CDR3 loop is CASTAGGATNEKLFF. The CDR3 DNA follows: TGTGCCAGCACCGCCGGGGGAGCAACTAATGAAAAACTGTTTTTT. This chain uses TRBV5-4 with TRBJ1-4; TRBD1 might be the D (5 bases). The CDR3 contains 15 residues. The ends were cut back, 6 bases at V and 0 bases at J, with 12 bases in the middle. Germline CDR1 and CDR2: SGHNT and YYREEE (reference sequence).

CDR3 sequence reads: CASNMAGYMGYGYTF. In DNA, the CDR3 is TGTGCCAGCAACATGGCGGGCTACATGGGCTATGGCTACACCTTC. V gene TRBV7-2 combines with J gene TRBJ1-2; no definite D call. Trimming shortened V by 7 bases and J by 4 bases, and 19 bases separated the two germline ends. CDR1 and CDR2 from the germline V gene are SGHTA and FQGNSA. CDR3 size: 15 residues.

J is TRBJ1-5 and V is TRBV28; D call uncertain. V lost 3 bases and J lost 4, with 10 bases in between. The CDR3 spans 14 residues. The germline V gene encodes CDR1 MDHEN and CDR2 SYDVKM. The CDR3 DNA is TGTGCCAGCAGTTTCCCCTTGCGTAATCAGCCCCAGCATTTT. It specifies CASSFPLRNQPQHF.

The genes are TRBV10-1 and TRBJ2-7; the D is unclear. The CDR3 has 14 amino acids. Looked up from germline, CDR1 is WNHNN and CDR2 is SYGVQD (reference sequence). Trimming removed 2 bases from V and 3 bases from J, with 11 bases in between. CDR3 amino acids: CASSEGHLFYEQYF. The CDR3 DNA follows: TGCGCCAGCAGTGAGGGTCATCTGTTCTACGAGCAGTACTTC.

In regard to this clone: Within the sample, other DNA sequences also encode this same CDR3. The chain is built from TRBV5-1 and TRBJ1-2; TRBD1 might be the D (5 bases). CDR1 is SGHRS, CDR2 YFSETQ, per germline. Trimming cost V 0 bases and J 8 bases, with 8 bases left between them. The CDR3 runs 12 residues. CDR3 DNA sequence: TGCGCCAGCAGCTTGGCGGGGGACGGCTACACCTTC. Amino acid sequence: CASSLAGDGYTF.

V is TRBV5-1 and J is TRBJ1-4; the match to TRBD1 covers 8 bases. The CDR3 has 16 residues. The V gene end was trimmed by 3 bases and the J gene end by 4 bases; junction bases not matched to a gene: 8. Germline V gene data show CDR1 as SGHRS and CDR2 as YFSETQ. CDR3 sequence reads: CASSWFGQGRNEKLFF. CDR3 coding DNA: TGCGCCAGCAGCTGGTTTGGACAGGGCCGTAATGAAAAACTGTTTTTT.

For this clone: The same CDR3 is also encoded by other DNA sequences in this sample. V is TRBV18 and J is TRBJ1-3; TRBD1 aligns across 9 bases. The CDR3 extends over 16 amino acids. Germline CDR1 reads KGHSH; CDR2 reads LQKENI. J gave up 0 bases and V 3 bases, and 3 bases lay outside the gene matches. CDR3 region: CASSPRTGDSGNTIYF. The CDR3 nucleotides are TGTGCCAGCTCACCTCGGACAGGGGACTCTGGAAACACCATATATTTT.

The chain links TRBV29-1 to TRBJ1-2; D may be TRBD1 (6 bases). Germline V lookup: CDR1 SQVTM, CDR2 ANQGSEA. The ends were cut back, 3 bases at V and 5 bases at J, with 13 bases in the middle. This CDR3 has 13 residues. CDR3 sequence reads: CSVDGGLGYGYTF. In nucleotides, the CDR3 is TGCAGCGTTGATGGGGGGCTGGGGTATGGCTACACCTTC.

This clone was seen only once. J is TRBJ2-3 and V is TRBV30, with a tentative D call TRBD2 (6 bases). Germline CDR1 GTSNPN, CDR2 SVGIG (reference sequence). The V and J ends lost 0 bases and 1 base respectively, with 17 bases between them. This CDR3 contains 17 residues. The CDR3 reads CAWSVQVEGLGTDTQYF. The CDR3 DNA follows: TGTGCCTGGAGTGTACAAGTGGAGGGCCTTGGCACAGATACGCAGTATTTT.

The chain combines TRBV2 with TRBJ2-3; D remains unclear. Trimming removed 5 bases at V and 2 bases at J, with 5 bases between. This CDR3 comprises 12 residues. Germline V lookup: CDR1 SNHLY, CDR2 FYNNEI. The CDR3 reads CASSYHTDTQYF. The CDR3 DNA sequence: TGTGCCAGCAGTTACCACACAGATACGCAGTATTTT.

CDR3 nucleotides: TGTGCCAGCAGTCCGGGATTCTCTGGAAACACCATATATTTT. Protein product: CASSPGFSGNTIYF. The chain couples TRBV7-3 to TRBJ1-3; D is unresolved. Germline V gene sequence: CDR1 SGHTA, CDR2 FQGTGA. V was pared by 6 bases and J by 0 bases, with 9 bases between. The CDR3 runs to 14 residues.

This chain joins TRBV7-7 and TRBJ2-2; 9 positions agree with TRBD1. Unmatched junction bases numbered 8, after V lost 5 bases and J lost 4 bases. The CDR3 spans 16 residues. Germline values: CDR1 SSHAT, CDR2 FNYEAQ (reference sequence). CDR3 nucleotide sequence: TGTGCCAGCAGCCCAGACAGGGGGTGGTCCACCGGGGAGCTGTTTTTT. The encoded protein is CASSPDRGWSTGELFF.

The chain combines TRBV19 with TRBJ1-2; 9 bases align to TRBD1. The CDR3 contains 13 residues. From germline, CDR1 is LNHDA and CDR2 SQIVND (reference sequence). V shed 6 bases and J 2 bases; nucleotides not matched to a gene: 1. The CDR3 nucleotides read TGTGCCAGTAGACAGGGGGCAAACTATGGCTACACCTTC. It translates to CASRQGANYGYTF. The full variable domain, its missing parts supplied by reference TRBV19 and TRBJ1-2, is DGGITQSPKYLFRKEGQNVTLSCEQNLNHDAMYWYRQDPGQGLRLIYYSQIVNDFQKGDIAEGYSVSREKKESFPLTVTSAQKNPTAFYLCASRQGANYGYTFGSGTRLTVV.

The CDR3 DNA sequence: TGTGCCAGCAGTCCCTCCACAGGTTATCATCGGTACTTC. Protein sequence: CASSPSTGYHRYF. The rearrangement joins TRBV27 to TRBJ2-7, with D possibly matching TRBD1 (5 bases). Trimming took off 5 bases at V and 12 bases at J, with 20 bases between the two ends. CDR1 and CDR2 from the germline V gene are MNHEY and SMNVEV (reference sequence). This CDR3 contains 13 residues.

The chain joins TRBV19 to TRBJ1-5; 8 bases are shared with TRBD1. Germline lookup yields CDR1 LNHDA and CDR2 SQIVND (reference sequence). After removal of 5 bases from V and 6 bases from J, the junction contained 6 bases not matched to a gene. CDR3 size: 14 residues. The CDR3 DNA sequence: TGTGCCAGTAGTCAGGGGGCGGAGGGTCAGCCCCAGCATTTT. Its translation: CASSQGAEGQPQHF.

V gene TRBV6-4 combines with J gene TRBJ2-7; D is ambiguous. This CDR3 region has 13 residues. Germline V gives CDR1 MRHNA, CDR2 SNTAGT. V lost 5 bases, J lost 3 bases, and 11 bases lay in between. CDR3 residues: CASSSERNYEQYF. In DNA form, the CDR3 reads TGTGCCAGCAGTAGCGAGCGTAACTACGAGCAGTACTTC.

The J gene is TRBJ2-7, the V gene TRBV9; TRBD1 aligns across 7 bases. CDR1 and CDR2 (germline): SGDLS, YYNGEE. The CDR3 spans 14 residues. J was trimmed by 5 bases and V by 4 bases; bases with no gene match: 9. As DNA, the CDR3 is TGTGCCAGCAGCCCTACATCGACAGGGAACGAGCAGTACTTC. It is translated as CASSPTSTGNEQYF.

The rearrangement uses TRBV11-2 and TRBJ1-2; TRBD1 might be the D (5 bases). The CDR3 spans 15 residues. The V and J ends lost 4 bases and 1 base respectively, with 13 bases between them. CDR1 and CDR2 (germline): SGHAT, FQNNGV. CDR3 residues: CASSSRGGGNYGYTF. Written as DNA, the CDR3 is TGTGCCAGCAGCTCTAGGGGCGGGGGTAACTATGGCTACACCTTC. The entire variable domain, with the rest obtained from reference TRBV11-2 and TRBJ1-2, is as follows: EAGVAQSPRYKIIEKRQSVAFWCNPISGHATLYWYQQILGQGPKLLIQFQNNGVVDDSQLPKDRFSAERLKGVDSTLKIQPAKLEDSAVYLCASSSRGGGNYGYTFGSGTRLTVV.

The V call is TRBV19, the J call TRBJ2-1; 14 nucleotides agree with TRBD2. This CDR3 comprises 16 residues. Losses at the gene ends were 5 bases for V and 7 bases for J; bases not matched to a gene: 7. Germline V gene lookup returns CDR1 LNHDA and CDR2 SQIVND (reference sequence). CDR3 sequence reads: CASSGWGLAGVNEQFF. In nucleotides, the CDR3 is TGTGCCAGTAGTGGATGGGGACTAGCGGGAGTTAATGAGCAGTTCTTC. Full variable domain (outside the CDR3, taken from reference TRBV19 and TRBJ2-1): DGGITQSPKYLFRKEGQNVTLSCEQNLNHDAMYWYRQDPGQGLRLIYYSQIVNDFQKGDIAEGYSVSREKKESFPLTVTSAQKNPTAFYLCASSGWGLAGVNEQFFGPGTRLTVL.

The chain has TRBV6-5 and TRBJ2-7; 11 nucleotides align to TRBD2. V dropped 6 bases and J dropped 9; count of bases not matched to a gene: 10. Germline CDR1 and CDR2: MNHEY and SVGAGI. The CDR3 has 14 amino acids. The CDR3 DNA is TGTGCCAGCAGCTCAACTAGCGGGAGCTCGCGGCAGTACTTC. Its translation is CASSSTSGSSRQYF.

V gene TRBV28 combines with J gene TRBJ2-1; TRBD1 aligns across 9 bases. Germline assignment: CDR1 MDHEN and CDR2 SYDVKM. This CDR3 comprises 15 residues. The V segment lost 5 bases and the J segment 8 bases; nucleotides outside the gene matches: 10. CDR3: CASSAILRQGDEQFF. The CDR3 DNA sequence: TGTGCCAGCAGTGCAATCCTCCGACAGGGGGATGAGCAGTTCTTC.

On this clone: At the DNA level, this CDR3 is encoded by other sequences in the same sample as well. The chain uses TRBV7-2 and TRBJ2-3; 12 bases map to TRBD2. The germline V gene has CDR1 SGHTA and CDR2 FQGNSA. After removal of 1 base from V and 6 bases from J, the junction contained 5 bases not matched to a gene. There are 16 residues in the CDR3. CDR3 sequence reads: CASSLGLAGGTDTQYF. The CDR3 DNA is TGTGCCAGCAGCTTAGGGCTAGCGGGAGGGACGGATACGCAGTATTTT.

The chain is built from TRBV7-3 and TRBJ2-2; maybe TRBD2 (6 bases). V lost 5 bases and J 7 bases, leaving 11 bases between the germline ends. This CDR3 has 13 residues. Germline loops: CDR1 SGHTA, CDR2 FQGTGA. This CDR3 reads CASSAGTFGELFF. The DNA for the CDR3 is TGTGCCAGCAGCGCGGGGACGTTCGGGGAGCTGTTTTTT. Based on the CDR3 plus reference TRBV7-3 and TRBJ2-2, the full variable domain is GAGVSQTPSNKVTEKGKYVELRCDPISGHTALYWYRQSLGQGPEFLIYFQGTGAADDSGLPNDRFFAVRPEGSVSTLKIQRTERGDSAVYLCASSAGTFGELFFGEGSRLTVL.